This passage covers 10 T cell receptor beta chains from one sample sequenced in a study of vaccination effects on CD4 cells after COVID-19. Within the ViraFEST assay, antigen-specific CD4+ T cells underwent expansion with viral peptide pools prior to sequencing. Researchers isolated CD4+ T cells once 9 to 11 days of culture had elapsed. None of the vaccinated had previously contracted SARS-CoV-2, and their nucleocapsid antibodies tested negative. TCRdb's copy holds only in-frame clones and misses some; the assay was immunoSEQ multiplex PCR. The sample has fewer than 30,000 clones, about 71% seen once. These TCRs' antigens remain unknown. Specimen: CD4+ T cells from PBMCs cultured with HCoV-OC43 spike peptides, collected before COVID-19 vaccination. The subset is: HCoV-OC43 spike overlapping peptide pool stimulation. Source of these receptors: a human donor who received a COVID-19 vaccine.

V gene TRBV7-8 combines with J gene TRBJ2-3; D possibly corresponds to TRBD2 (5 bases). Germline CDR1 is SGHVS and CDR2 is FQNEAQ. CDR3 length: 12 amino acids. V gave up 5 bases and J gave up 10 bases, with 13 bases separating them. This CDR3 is CASSPVSGAQYF. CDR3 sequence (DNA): TGTGCCAGCAGCCCCGTGTCCGGGGCGCAGTATTTT.

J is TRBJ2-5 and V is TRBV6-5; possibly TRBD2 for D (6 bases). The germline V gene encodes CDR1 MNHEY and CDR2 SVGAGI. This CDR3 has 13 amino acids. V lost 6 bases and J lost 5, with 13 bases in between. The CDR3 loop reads CASRSGLTETQYF. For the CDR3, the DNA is TGTGCCAGCAGATCGGGACTGACGGAGACCCAGTACTTC.

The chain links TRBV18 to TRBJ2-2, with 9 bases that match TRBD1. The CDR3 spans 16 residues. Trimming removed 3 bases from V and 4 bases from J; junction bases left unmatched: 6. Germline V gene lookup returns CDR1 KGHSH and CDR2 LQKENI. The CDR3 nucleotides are TGTGCCAGCTCACCGCAGCGACAGGGGGGCACCGGGGAGCTGTTTTTT. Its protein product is CASSPQRQGGTGELFF.

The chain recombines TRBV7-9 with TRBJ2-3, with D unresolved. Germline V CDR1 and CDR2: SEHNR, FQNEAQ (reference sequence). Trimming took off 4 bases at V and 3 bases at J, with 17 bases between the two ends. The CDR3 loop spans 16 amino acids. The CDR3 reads CASSYYQPAGTDTQYF. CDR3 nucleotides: TGTGCCAGCAGCTACTACCAACCTGCAGGTACAGATACGCAGTATTTT.

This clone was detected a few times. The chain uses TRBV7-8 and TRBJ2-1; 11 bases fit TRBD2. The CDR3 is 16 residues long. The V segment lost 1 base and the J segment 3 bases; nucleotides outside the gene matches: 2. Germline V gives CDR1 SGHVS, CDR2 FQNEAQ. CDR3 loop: CASSLVGTSGYNEQFF. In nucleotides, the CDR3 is TGTGCCAGCAGCTTAGTAGGGACTAGCGGCTACAATGAGCAGTTCTTC.

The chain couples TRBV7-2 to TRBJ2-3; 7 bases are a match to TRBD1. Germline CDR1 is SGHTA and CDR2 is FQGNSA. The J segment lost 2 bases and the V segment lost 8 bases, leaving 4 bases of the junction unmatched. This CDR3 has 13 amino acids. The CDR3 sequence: CASSGQVTDTQYF. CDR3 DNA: TGTGCCAGCTCCGGACAGGTCACAGATACGCAGTATTTT.

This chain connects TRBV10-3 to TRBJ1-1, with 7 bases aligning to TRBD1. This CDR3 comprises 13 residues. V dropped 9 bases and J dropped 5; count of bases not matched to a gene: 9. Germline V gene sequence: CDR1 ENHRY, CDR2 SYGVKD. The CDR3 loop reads CAIQKDRVTEAFF. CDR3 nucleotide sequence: TGTGCCATACAGAAAGACAGGGTGACTGAAGCTTTCTTT.

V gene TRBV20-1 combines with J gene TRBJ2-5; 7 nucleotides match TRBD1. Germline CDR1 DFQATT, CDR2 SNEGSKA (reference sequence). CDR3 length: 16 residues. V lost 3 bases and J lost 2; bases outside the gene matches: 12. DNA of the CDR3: TGCAGTGCTAGTGCACCGGGACAGTACCCGCAAGAGACCCAGTACTTC. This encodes CSASAPGQYPQETQYF.

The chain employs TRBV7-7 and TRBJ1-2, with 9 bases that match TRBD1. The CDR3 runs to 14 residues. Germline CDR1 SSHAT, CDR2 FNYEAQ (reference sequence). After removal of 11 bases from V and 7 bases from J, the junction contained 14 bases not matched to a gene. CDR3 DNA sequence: TGTGCCGTCGGACAAGGGACAGGGTATTTTGGCTACACCTTC. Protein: CAVGQGTGYFGYTF. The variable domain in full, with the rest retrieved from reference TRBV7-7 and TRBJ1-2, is GAGVSQSPRYKVTKRGQDVTLRCDPISSHATLYWYQQALGQGPEFLTYFNYEAQPDKSGLPSDRFSAERPEGSISTLTIQRTEQRDSAMYRCAVGQGTGYFGYTFGSGTRLTVV.

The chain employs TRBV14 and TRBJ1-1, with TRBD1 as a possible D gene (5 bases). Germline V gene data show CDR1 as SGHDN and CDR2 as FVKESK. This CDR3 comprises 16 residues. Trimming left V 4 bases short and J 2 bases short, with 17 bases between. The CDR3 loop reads CASSPPGLFINTEAFF. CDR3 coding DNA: TGTGCCAGCAGCCCACCGGGACTCTTCATTAACACTGAAGCTTTCTTT. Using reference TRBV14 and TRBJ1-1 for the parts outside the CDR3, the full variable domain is EAGVTQFPSHSVIEKGQTVTLRCDPISGHDNLYWYRRVMGKEIKFLLHFVKESKQDESGMPNNRFLAERTGGTYSTLKVQPAELEDSGVYFCASSPPGLFINTEAFFGQGTRLTVV.